This entry describes one T cell receptor (beta chain). Pretreatment and on-treatment blood mononuclear cell samples were taken, totaling between 1 and 8 time points per patient. The data originate from a study of PD-L1 blockade in urothelial cancer. Study-level information: Among blood samples, the median T cell count was approximately 150,000.

Germline CDR1 reads LNHNV; CDR2 reads YYDKDF (reference sequence). The CDR3 contains 15 residues. V was trimmed by 2 bases and J by 4 bases, leaving 14 bases between them. This table comes from immunoSEQ multiplex PCR, and its TCRdb copy is limited to in-frame clones, with some not included. The repertoire holds about 42,000 clones, 81% seen once, with roughly 2.8% in the top ten. The source material was PBMCs, sampled around atezolizumab (anti-PD-L1) treatment. The sequence was obtained from a man aged 65 to 85 with urothelial cancer. The chain carries TRBV15 and TRBJ1-1, with D perhaps TRBD1 (6 bases). CDR3 sequence (DNA): TGTGCCACCAGCAGAACTCCGCAGGGGAGCACTGAAGCTTTCTTT. Protein product: CATSRTPQGSTEAFF.